These 19 T cell receptor beta chains came from one sample sequenced in a study of blood T cell repertoires in COVID-19. Sequenced by immunoSEQ multiplex PCR; TCRdb stores in-frame clones only, minus some. The table includes 25,000 to 35,000 clones, roughly 89% detected once. The specimen sequenced was peripheral blood. The origin of the receptors is a man at least 80 years old with acute or convalescent COVID-19.

The V gene is TRBV5-1, the J gene TRBJ2-1, with 8 bases identical to TRBD2. Germline lookup yields CDR1 SGHRS and CDR2 YFSETQ. The length of the CDR3 is 18 residues. Trimming at V came to 4 bases and at J to 8 bases, leaving 20 bases not matched to a gene. CDR3 protein: CASSLVERENRRRDEQFF. CDR3 nucleotide sequence: TGCGCCAGCAGCCTTGTCGAGCGGGAGAACCGACGGCGCGATGAGCAGTTCTTC. Together with reference TRBV5-1 and TRBJ2-1, the CDR3 gives the full variable domain: KAGVTQTPRYLIKTRGQQVTLSCSPISGHRSVSWYQQTPGQGLQFLFEYFSETQRNKGNFPGRFSGRQFSNSRSEMNVSTLELGDSALYLCASSLVERENRRRDEQFFGPGTRLTVL.

This rearrangement joins TRBV2 to TRBJ2-5; 7 bases align to TRBD2. Germline V gene sequence: CDR1 SNHLY, CDR2 FYNNEI. V shed 7 bases and J 1 base; nucleotides not matched to a gene: 6. The CDR3 extends over 14 amino acids. The CDR3 loop reads CASKSSGAQETQYF. Here the CDR3 DNA reads TGTGCCAGCAAATCCAGCGGGGCCCAAGAGACCCAGTACTTC.

The V gene is TRBV27, the J gene TRBJ2-1; TRBD2 aligns across 10 bases. The CDR3 length is 16 residues. CDR1 is MNHEY and CDR2 is SMNVEV in the germline V gene (reference sequence). Losses at the gene ends were 3 bases for V and 4 bases for J; bases not matched to a gene: 6. The DNA of the CDR3 is TGTGCCAGCAGTTTTCAGCGGGAGGGTGTTTACAATGAGCAGTTCTTC. Amino acid sequence: CASSFQREGVYNEQFF.

The chain couples TRBV13 to TRBJ2-7, with a possible D match to TRBD2 (5 bases). The CDR3 contains 12 residues. Germline values: CDR1 PRHDT, CDR2 FYEKMQ (reference sequence). Trimming shortened V by 10 bases and J by 5 bases, and 15 bases separated the two germline ends. The CDR3 sequence is CATSVRGNEQYF. The CDR3 DNA is TGTGCCACTTCCGTTAGAGGGAACGAGCAGTACTTC.

The V and J genes are TRBV18 and TRBJ2-2, with TRBD2 identical over 9 bases. The trim removed 2 bases at V and 4 bases at J, leaving 5 bases unmatched. The CDR3 is 16 amino acids. The germline V gene has CDR1 KGHSH and CDR2 LQKENI. This chain's CDR3 is CASSPVAGVATGELFF. CDR3 DNA sequence: TGTGCCAGCTCACCAGTAGCGGGAGTCGCCACCGGGGAGCTGTTTTTT.

The chain employs TRBV13 and TRBJ2-1; D is possibly TRBD1 (5 bases). The length of the CDR3 is 15 residues. The V end lost 5 bases, the J end lost 4 bases, and 15 bases lay between the germline ends. The V gene's germline CDR1 is PRHDT and CDR2 FYEKMQ (reference sequence). CDR3: CASSLARKGYNEQFF. Written as DNA, the CDR3 is TGTGCCAGCAGCCTTGCTAGGAAGGGGTACAATGAGCAGTTCTTC. Full variable domain (outside the CDR3, taken from reference TRBV13 and TRBJ2-1): AAGVIQSPRHLIKEKRETATLKCYPIPRHDTVYWYQQGPGQDPQFLISFYEKMQSDKGSIPDRFSAQQFSDYHSELNMSSLELGDSALYFCASSLARKGYNEQFFGPGTRLTVL.

V usage is TRBV28 and J usage is TRBJ1-6; possibly TRBD1 for D (5 bases). Germline V lookup: CDR1 MDHEN, CDR2 SYDVKM. V was shortened by 5 bases and J by 7 bases, with 9 bases between the two germline ends. This CDR3 contains 13 residues. The CDR3 region is CASSRGRNSPLHF. As DNA, the CDR3 is TGTGCCAGCAGTAGGGGTCGAAATTCACCCCTCCACTTT.

CDR3 region: CASTASGLSYNEQFF. The CDR3 DNA sequence: TGTGCCAGCACGGCTAGCGGACTCTCCTACAATGAGCAGTTCTTC. The chain employs TRBV6-5 and TRBJ2-1; 7 bases align to TRBD2. CDR1 and CDR2 (germline): MNHEY, SVGAGI. V dropped 7 bases and J dropped 0; count of bases not matched to a gene: 6. There are 15 residues in the CDR3.

The genes are TRBV9 and TRBJ1-2; TRBD1 matches at 9 bases. Germline V lookup: CDR1 SGDLS, CDR2 YYNGEE. There are 14 residues in the CDR3. V was clipped by 7 bases and J by 1 base; unmatched bases: 5. CDR3 nucleotides: TGTGCCAGCGGACAGGGGCCAAATAACTATGGCTACACCTTC. This sequence encodes CASGQGPNNYGYTF.

The gene calls are TRBV28 and TRBJ1-1, with D perhaps matching TRBD1 (6 bases). Germline CDR1 MDHEN, CDR2 SYDVKM. The CDR3 spans 14 residues. Trimming left V 3 bases short and J 4 bases short, with 12 bases between. DNA of the CDR3: TGTGCCAGCAGTTTTTCAGGGGTTACCACTGAAGCTTTCTTT. Translation gives CASSFSGVTTEAFF.

The chain combines TRBV10-3 with TRBJ2-7, with TRBD1 matching 7 bases. CDR1 is ENHRY, CDR2 SYGVKD, per germline. V gave up 4 bases and J gave up 0 bases; unmatched junction bases: 6. The CDR3 runs 15 residues. CDR3 in DNA: TGTGCCATCAGTGTCGCTAACAGGGGCTCCTACGAGCAGTACTTC. Its protein is CAISVANRGSYEQYF.

This clone is a singleton in its sample. The J gene is TRBJ2-2, the V gene TRBV27; 14 nucleotides align to TRBD2. In germline, CDR1 is MNHEY, CDR2 SMNVEV (reference sequence). V was pared by 2 bases and J by 0 bases, with 5 bases of the junction left unmatched. The CDR3 runs 19 residues. The CDR3 DNA is TGTGCCAGCAGTTTACACGGGACTAGCGGGAGCACGAACACCGGGGAGCTGTTTTTT. Translating gives CASSLHGTSGSTNTGELFF.

Of note for this clone: Germline is not matched at one junction end, which may reflect a read error. The V and J genes are TRBV9 and TRBJ1-1; 7 nucleotides agree with TRBD1. The CDR3 length is 13 residues. The germline gives CDR1 SGDLS, CDR2 YYNGEE. CDR3 DNA: TGTGCCAGCAGCGCACAGGGGAACGCTGAAGCTTTCTTT. Encoded protein: CASSAQGNAEAFF.

The chain is built from TRBV3-1 (or the pseudogene TRBV3-2) and TRBJ2-1; D remains unclear. The V gene lost 4 bases and the J gene lost 1 base, with 14 bases spanning the gap. Germline-derived CDR1 and CDR2 are LGHDT and YNNKEL (reference sequence). The CDR3 extends over 16 amino acids. CDR3 coding DNA: TGTGCCAGCAGCCCCACCCGGCGGCCGTCCTACAATGAGCAGTTCTTC. It yields the protein CASSPTRRPSYNEQFF.

The chain employs TRBV7-9 and TRBJ1-4; weak D call: TRBD1 (5 bases). Germline V gene sequence: CDR1 SEHNR, CDR2 FQNEAQ (reference sequence). V was pared by 3 bases and J by 7 bases, with 15 bases between. The CDR3 runs to 15 residues. The CDR3 is CASSFGTNRGEKLFF. CDR3 DNA: TGTGCCAGCAGCTTCGGGACTAATCGAGGTGAAAAACTGTTTTTT.

In this sample, this clone turned up once. The V and J genes are TRBV15 and TRBJ1-5; TRBD1 is a possible D gene (5 bases). This CDR3 comprises 15 residues. V was pared by 0 bases and J by 5 bases, with 11 bases between. The germline V gene has CDR1 LNHNV and CDR2 YYDKDF (reference sequence). The DNA of the CDR3 is TGTGCCACCAGCAGAGATCGCCAGGGCTATCAGCCCCAGCATTTT. It is translated as CATSRDRQGYQPQHF.

This chain links TRBV5-1 with TRBJ2-3, with 7 bases that match TRBD2. The CDR3 spans 15 residues. Trimming cost V 4 bases and J 3 bases; bases outside gene matches: 8. Germline CDR1 and CDR2: SGHRS and YFSETQ. The CDR3 loop is CASSPGGGGTDTQYF. CDR3 nucleotide sequence: TGCGCCAGCAGCCCTGGTGGGGGAGGGACAGATACGCAGTATTTT. The variable domain in full, completed from reference TRBV5-1 and TRBJ2-3, reads KAGVTQTPRYLIKTRGQQVTLSCSPISGHRSVSWYQQTPGQGLQFLFEYFSETQRNKGNFPGRFSGRQFSNSRSEMNVSTLELGDSALYLCASSPGGGGTDTQYFGPGTRLTVL.

V and J are TRBV6-5 and TRBJ2-5, with 7 nucleotides matching TRBD1. The CDR3 consists of 14 residues. The V segment lost 7 bases and the J segment 8 bases; nucleotides outside the gene matches: 13. CDR1 and CDR2 (germline): MNHEY, SVGAGI. The CDR3 bases are TGTGCCAGCATCCAACAGGGGCCCCAAGGAACCCAGTACTTC. It encodes CASIQQGPQGTQYF.

V gene TRBV11-2 combines with J gene TRBJ2-7, with 9 bases identical to TRBD2. From germline, CDR1 is SGHAT and CDR2 FQNNGV. V shed 1 base, J shed 7 bases, and the junction held 8 bases outside the gene matches. The length of the CDR3 is 15 residues. The CDR3 sequence: CASSLGLADSGEQYF. For the CDR3, the DNA is TGTGCCAGCAGCTTAGGACTAGCGGATTCGGGGGAGCAGTACTTC.